This T cell receptor (beta chain) was retrieved from a study of CD8+ T cells in alopecia areata. Across the whole study: Oral tofacitinib, 5 to 10 mg twice daily, was given in an open-label trial. Tofacitinib therapy took 6 to 18 months; 6 months off drug came after. The study, taken as a whole, reports: Affected lesional scalp, above all in alopecia totalis/universalis, was more clonal than normal scalp. A great number of expanded lesional clones endured in scalp and blood during tofacitinib.

Treatment here: oral pan-JAK inhibitor, 5-10 mg twice daily. Remarks on this clone: Antigen unknown.

It was cDNA, reverse transcribed from extracted RNA, that served as the sequencing template. Profiling relied on immunoSEQ multiplex PCR, and the TCRdb table lists in-frame clones only, not all of them. The repertoire holds approximately 210,000 clones, 60% seen once, with over 0.9% in the top ten. Germline V gene lookup returns CDR1 SQVTM and CDR2 ANQGSEA. The CDR3 runs to 15 residues. With 0 bases removed from V and 1 base from J, the gap between germline ends came to 10 bases. The clonotype was recovered from a human donor with alopecia areata. The V gene is TRBV29-1, the J gene TRBJ2-4; either TRBD1 or TRBD2 may fit D (6 bases each). The specimen comprised CD4+ T cells sorted from blood, sampled at week 24, from a patient treated with tofacitinib. CDR3 in amino acids: CSVEDGGQAKNIQYF. CDR3 nucleotides: TGCAGCGTTGAAGATGGGGGGCAGGCCAAAAACATTCAGTACTTC.